The 14 T cell receptor beta chains listed next were all sequenced from one sample in a study of blood T cells in healthy people across ages. The use of a sample-barcoded 5' primer and a J-beta primer mix characterized a second PCR of about 7 to 12 cycles. One entry per CDR3 protein results from TCRdb running MiXCR on the 5' RACE reads. The sample has about 1,000,000 distinct CDR3 sequences; over 35% are singletons. The sample taken for sequencing was blood. These receptors all come from a woman in her sixties in good health.

There are many counts of this clonotype. The V gene is TRBV10-3, the J gene TRBJ1-2; the D gene is possibly TRBD1 (5 bases). Germline V gene sequence: CDR1 ENHRY, CDR2 SYGVKD. V gave up 10 bases and J gave up 5 bases, with 17 bases separating them. The CDR3 has 13 amino acids. CDR3 DNA: TGTGCCACCACCGGCCAGGGTAATTATGGCTACACCTTC. Amino acids: CATTGQGNYGYTF.

The J gene is TRBJ2-1, the V gene TRBV29-1, with 15 bases matching TRBD2. CDR1 is SQVTM, CDR2 ANQGSEA, per germline. This CDR3 contains 15 residues. The junction had 3 bases not matched to a gene; V was cut back by 3 bases and J by 6 bases. As DNA, the CDR3 is TGCAGCGTTGAGGGGACTAGCGGGGGGTGCAATGAGCAGTTCTTC. Translating it yields CSVEGTSGGCNEQFF.

The genes are TRBV30 and TRBJ1-4; weak D call: TRBD1 (6 bases). The ends were cut back, 8 bases at V and 3 bases at J, with 13 bases in the middle. The CDR3 spans 13 residues. Germline V gene sequence: CDR1 GTSNPN, CDR2 SVGIG (reference sequence). The CDR3 region is CALLKGANEKLFF. The CDR3 DNA reads TGTGCCCTATTAAAGGGGGCTAATGAAAAACTGTTTTTT.

In the case of this clonotype: A much larger clone differs from this one at a single base, so this may be a read error. J is TRBJ2-6 and V is TRBV19; D is perhaps TRBD1 (5 bases). This CDR3 spans 14 amino acids. Germline CDR1 LNHDA, CDR2 SQIVND (reference sequence). Trimming stripped 10 bases from V and 1 base from J, with 11 bases between. This CDR3 is CATTQVSGANVLTF. The CDR3 DNA reads TGTGCCACCACACAGGTGTCTGGGGCCAACGTCCTGACTTTC. Supplemented by reference TRBV19 and TRBJ2-6, the full variable domain reads DGGITQSPKYLFRKEGQNVTLSCEQNLNHDAMYWYRQDPGQGLRLIYYSQIVNDFQKGDIAEGYSVSREKKESFPLTVTSAQKNPTAFYLCATTQVSGANVLTFGAGSRLTVL.

This rearrangement joins TRBV28 to TRBJ2-7; a possible D gene is TRBD1 (6 bases). Trimming took 4 bases from V and 7 from J, leaving 8 bases between them. Germline loops: CDR1 MDHEN, CDR2 SYDVKM. The CDR3 is 11 residues long. The CDR3 DNA sequence: TGTGCCAGCAGTTGGACAGTTGAGCAGTACTTC. It codes for CASSWTVEQYF.

This clonotype was seen once. V usage is TRBV4-2 and J usage is TRBJ1-2; 10 nucleotides agree with TRBD1. The CDR3 is 14 amino acids. Germline values: CDR1 LGHNA, CDR2 YNFKEQ. V lost 3 bases, J lost 7 bases, and 5 bases stayed unmatched. The CDR3 DNA sequence: TGTGCCAGCAGCCAGGGACAGGGGATAGTTGGCTACACCTTC. This translates into CASSQGQGIVGYTF.

This clonotype turned up a few times. The rearrangement uses TRBV7-2 and TRBJ1-5; D ambiguous. The CDR3 runs to 14 residues. Looked up from germline, CDR1 is SGHTA and CDR2 is FQGNSA. V was shortened by 1 base and J by 4 bases, with 8 bases between the two germline ends. The CDR3 protein is CASSLVQNNQPQHF. The CDR3 coding sequence is TGTGCCAGCAGCTTAGTGCAGAATAATCAGCCCCAGCATTTT.

A note on this clonotype: Because it lacks the conserved phenylalanine or tryptophan at the end, this CDR3 is likely a read error. The chain has TRBV7-6 and TRBJ2-7; 12 nucleotides agree with TRBD2. The CDR3 is 18 residues long. Germline V gene sequence: CDR1 SGHVS, CDR2 FNYEAQ. V shed 1 base and J 1 base; nucleotides not matched to a gene: 8. The CDR3 reads CASSLGTRLAGDSYEQYL. The CDR3 DNA follows: TGTGCCAGCAGCTTAGGGACCAGACTAGCGGGAGATTCCTACGAGCAGTACTTA.

A few counts support this clonotype. V is TRBV4-1 and J is TRBJ2-1, with D possibly being TRBD2 (5 bases). The CDR3 runs to 16 residues. CDR1 is MGHRA, CDR2 YSYEKL, per germline. Trimming shortened V by 1 base and J by 0 bases, and 10 bases separated the two germline ends. The CDR3: CASSQAGLSSYNEQFF. In DNA, the CDR3 is TGCGCCAGCAGCCAAGCGGGGTTGAGCTCCTACAATGAGCAGTTCTTC.

The chain joins TRBV11-2 to TRBJ2-4; D perhaps matches TRBD1 (6 bases). Matching the DNA end better, TRBJ2-7 makes the J call doubtful. CDR3 length equals 14 residues. Germline CDR1 reads SGHAT; CDR2 reads FQNNGV. CDR3 in DNA: TGTGCCAGCAGCTTAGTCAGGGGCGAAGGCGAGCAGTACTTC. Protein product: CASSLVRGEGEQYF.

The chain links TRBV9 to TRBJ2-2, with 7 bases that match TRBD1. From germline, CDR1 is SGDLS and CDR2 YYNGEE. J was trimmed by 4 bases and V by 3 bases; bases with no gene match: 3. The CDR3 has 14 amino acids. CDR3 coding DNA: TGTGCCAGCAGCGCGCGACAGGGCACCGGGGAGCTGTTTTTT. Translation gives CASSARQGTGELFF.

This clonotype appeared many times. The chain has TRBV20-1 and TRBJ2-5; D remains ambiguous. The CDR3 is 12 amino acids. CDR1 and CDR2 from the germline V gene are DFQATT and SNEGSKA (reference sequence). With 4 bases removed from V and 5 bases from J, the gap between germline ends came to 11 bases. The CDR3 DNA sequence: TGCAGTGCTACCCACGGGCAGGAGACCCAGTACTTC. Residues: CSATHGQETQYF.

This chain joins TRBV20-1 and TRBJ2-3, with 10 positions matching TRBD2. Germline lookup yields CDR1 DFQATT and CDR2 SNEGSKA (reference sequence). J lost 0 bases, V lost 5 bases, and 2 bases had no gene match. The CDR3 loop spans 14 amino acids. In nucleotides, the CDR3 is TGCAGTGCTCCTAGCGGGGGAAGCACAGATACGCAGTATTTT. This translates into CSAPSGGSTDTQYF.

The gene calls are TRBV20-1 and TRBJ1-5, with D unclear. V lost 1 base, J lost 1 base, and 17 bases lay in between. CDR3 length equals 17 residues. Per germline, CDR1 DFQATT and CDR2 SNEGSKA (reference sequence). The CDR3 DNA follows: TGCAGTGCTAGAGGCCAGGTCGGGATATTGAGCAATCAGCCCCAGCATTTT. It is translated as CSARGQVGILSNQPQHF.